This T cell receptor (beta chain) was recorded in a study of regulatory T cells. Overall study findings and caveats: Regulatory T cells showed the strongest V-J pair restriction and V/J gene skewing among patient repertoires. In CD3G-deficient patients, conventional CD4+ T cells were enriched for hydrophobic CDR3 residues at positions 6 and 7.

The PCR used 52 TRBV and 13 TRBJ primers. This table comes from immunoSEQ multiplex PCR, and its TCRdb copy is limited to in-frame clones, with some not included. This sample has 32,000 or so clones; roughly 90% occur once, and the top ten carry about 1.6%. Concerning this clone itself: Antigen unknown.

CD4+ cells were sorted into CD25-high CD127-low regulatory cells and CD25-low CD127-high conventional cells. The clonotype comes from a person under 35 with CD3G deficiency. The sample was conventional CD4+ T cells sorted from blood.

The CDR3 DNA reads TGTGCCAGTAGTACAGCGGGAGGGCCCACAGATACGCAGTATTTT. The encoded protein is CASSTAGGPTDTQYF. V usage is TRBV19 and J usage is TRBJ2-3, with 10 nucleotides matching TRBD2. J was trimmed by 2 bases and V by 4 bases; bases with no gene match: 3. The germline V gene has CDR1 LNHDA and CDR2 SQIVND (reference sequence). This CDR3 comprises 15 residues.